The source of this T cell receptor beta chain is a study of cytomegalovirus exposure and HLA in healthy donors. Clones were sequenced by immunoSEQ multiplex PCR, and TCRdb holds only the in-frame ones, with some missing. This table has roughly 300,000 clones, roughly 90% appearing once. There are 15 residues in the CDR3. Per germline, CDR1 SGHTA and CDR2 FQGNSA. The J segment lost 3 bases and the V segment lost 3 bases, leaving 3 bases of the junction unmatched. The chain employs TRBV7-2 and TRBJ2-7, with 12 positions matching TRBD2. The receptor comes from a woman between 18 and 30 years old in good health and CMV-seronegative. The sample taken for sequencing was PBMCs. The DNA of the CDR3 is TGTGCCAGCAGCTTTGGACTAGCGGGATTCTACGAGCAGTACTTC. It specifies CASSFGLAGFYEQYF.